A single sample is the source of the 9 T cell receptor beta chains below, sequenced in a study of blood T cell repertoires in COVID-19. Profiled with immunoSEQ multiplex PCR; TCRdb holds only in-frame clones, not every one. The table has roughly 290,000 clones, 70% to 90% seen once. Sequencing input: PBMCs or T cells enriched from blood (not recorded which). These receptors were collected from a woman under 40 who had recovered from COVID-19.

This rearrangement joins TRBV28 to TRBJ2-7, with D maybe TRBD1 (7 bases). The CDR3 consists of 17 residues. Trimming shortened V by 2 bases and J by 6 bases, and 23 bases separated the two germline ends. CDR1 is MDHEN, CDR2 SYDVKM, per germline. The CDR3 DNA sequence: TGTGCCAGCAGTTTAACAGGCGGGACAGATTTAGGGGGCGAGCAGTACTTC. Protein product: CASSLTGGTDLGGEQYF.

The V call is TRBV5-1, the J call TRBJ1-1; D might be TRBD1 (5 bases). Trimming took off 4 bases at V and 2 bases at J, with 9 bases between the two ends. The CDR3 is 13 residues long. Germline assignment: CDR1 SGHRS and CDR2 YFSETQ. The CDR3 is CASSIRANTEAFF. The CDR3 DNA sequence: TGCGCCAGCAGCATCAGGGCTAACACTGAAGCTTTCTTT.

This clone was observed once. The V gene is TRBV5-4, the J gene TRBJ1-1; D perhaps matches TRBD1 (5 bases). CDR3 length: 15 residues. Trimming stripped 2 bases from V and 4 bases from J, with 15 bases between. Germline V gene sequence: CDR1 SGHNT, CDR2 YYREEE (reference sequence). CDR3 sequence (DNA): TGTGCCAGCAGCTTCTATCTACGGGGACTCACTGAAGCTTTCTTT. Residues: CASSFYLRGLTEAFF.

V is TRBV5-6 and J is TRBJ2-7; 8 nucleotides agree with TRBD1. Germline V gives CDR1 SGHDT, CDR2 YYEEEE. The CDR3 has 14 amino acids. Unmatched junction bases numbered 2, after V lost 0 bases and J lost 3 bases. The CDR3 loop is CASSLGTGFYEQYF. The CDR3 DNA follows: TGTGCCAGCAGCTTGGGGACAGGGTTCTACGAGCAGTACTTC.

The chain recombines TRBV19 with TRBJ2-1; tentatively, D is TRBD2 (6 bases). Germline V gives CDR1 LNHDA, CDR2 SQIVND (reference sequence). The CDR3 sequence is 14 residues long. V was clipped by 5 bases and J by 1 base, with 9 bases between them. As DNA, the CDR3 is TGTGCCAGTAGTCGGGAGAGGTCCTACAATGAGCAGTTCTTC. Protein: CASSRERSYNEQFF.

The V and J genes are TRBV3-1 (or the pseudogene TRBV3-2) and TRBJ2-5, with TRBD2 as a possible D gene (6 bases). Trimming shortened V by 4 bases and J by 7 bases, and 16 bases separated the two germline ends. Germline V gene sequence: CDR1 LGHDT, CDR2 YNNKEL (reference sequence). This CDR3 spans 14 amino acids. CDR3 bases: TGTGCCAGCAGCCCCCGGACTATTTCAGGGACCCAGTACTTC. Translation gives CASSPRTISGTQYF.

In DNA form, the CDR3 reads TGTGCCAGCAGCGGCGGACTAGCGGGGGTCTACAATGAGCAGTTCTTC. This encodes CASSGGLAGVYNEQFF. V is TRBV11-1 and J is TRBJ2-1, with 13 bases aligning to TRBD2. V dropped 5 bases and J dropped 3; count of bases not matched to a gene: 4. This CDR3 spans 16 amino acids. Germline V gene sequence: CDR1 SGHAT, CDR2 FQDESV (reference sequence).

The chain combines TRBV6-5 with TRBJ2-7; unclear D gene. The germline CDR1 and CDR2 sequences are MNHEY and SVGAGI. V was shortened by 0 bases and J by 4 bases, with 7 bases between the two germline ends. CDR3 length equals 13 residues. The CDR3 is CASSYSTLYEQYF. The CDR3 DNA follows: TGTGCCAGCAGTTACTCAACCCTATACGAGCAGTACTTC.

A single count supports this clone. Relative to the germline gene, one junction end is altered; a read error may explain this. The chain combines TRBV6-5 with TRBJ2-7; 8 bases fit TRBD1. Germline V lookup: CDR1 MNHEY, CDR2 SVGAGI. The CDR3 loop spans 11 amino acids. CDR3: CASRGPGQALF. In DNA form, the CDR3 reads TGTGCCAGCAGGGGGCCGGGACAGGCCCTATTC.